The clone carrying this TCR beta chain was counted between two and nine times. This entry comes from a study of patients and donors after allogeneic stem cell transplantation. TCRdb re-called the RT-PCR reads through MiXCR, storing one row per CDR3 protein. The sample includes roughly 190,000 distinct CDR3 sequences, roughly 40% of them seen just once. The CDR3 length is 14 residues. J lost 5 bases, V lost 2 bases, and 4 bases had no gene match. Germline CDR1 and CDR2: MDHEN and SYDVKM. Sequencing was performed on blood, either unsorted or a sorted T cell fraction (not recorded which). This chain links TRBV28 with TRBJ2-7; 9 positions match TRBD1. The TCR sequence derives from a human donor who was either an allogeneic HSCT recipient or a stem cell or donor lymphocyte infusion donor (not recorded which). It is not recorded whose cells these are; they may come from a transplant donor. The CDR3 DNA follows: TGTGCCAGCAGTTTACAGGGGACAGGGAACGAGCAGTACTTC. This codes for CASSLQGTGNEQYF.